This passage covers 29 T cell receptor beta chains from one sample sequenced in a study of regulatory T cells in long-lasting Graves disease. TCR beta libraries were built with iRepertoire HTBI primers and Arm-PCR of CDR3 regions. TCRdb passed the multiplex PCR reads through MiXCR, listing each CDR3 protein once. The sample holds 350,000 to 550,000 distinct CDR3 sequences, roughly 17% seen once. Time point meaning: newly diagnosed GD, antithyroid drugs for less than 3 months. There was RNA extracted from PBMCs, and the TCR library was made from it. A further study also used this sample, focusing on T cells in Graves' hyperthyroidism and ophthalmopathy.

The sequencing here drew on peripheral blood mononuclear cells (PBMCs), taken at new diagnosis, from a patient treated with antithyroid drugs. Every receptor here comes from a woman aged 18 to 35 with Graves disease.

Only a few counts were recorded for this clonotype. V usage is TRBV19 and J usage is TRBJ2-1, with 10 bases that match TRBD2. The CDR3 is 15 residues long. Germline lookup yields CDR1 LNHDA and CDR2 SQIVND (reference sequence). The V and J ends lost 2 bases and 9 bases, in that order; junction bases with no gene match: 7. CDR3 DNA sequence: TGTGCCAGTAGTATAATGGCCAGCGGGAGGGCTGAGCAGTTCTTC. Its protein is CASSIMASGRAEQFF.

Concerning this clonotype: A much more abundant neighbour one base away suggests this may be a read error. CDR3 DNA sequence: TGTGCCAGCAGCTTGGCCGAGGTTGGACCCCGGAATCAGCCCCAGCATTTT. Residues: CASSLAEVGPRNQPQHF. The V gene is TRBV5-5, the J gene TRBJ1-5; no clear D gene. The germline V and J ends were trimmed by 0 bases and 4 bases, with 17 bases remaining between them. Per the germline V gene, CDR1 is SGHKS and CDR2 is YYEKEE (reference sequence). The CDR3 has 17 amino acids.

This clonotype was counted ten times or more. This chain links TRBV3-1 with TRBJ2-7; D might be TRBD1 (5 bases). Per the germline V gene, CDR1 is LGHDT and CDR2 is YNNKEL (reference sequence). The CDR3 has 15 residues. V was cut by 0 bases and J by 5 bases, with 14 bases left in between. The CDR3 is CASSQDWGKGNEQYF. The CDR3 DNA reads as TGTGCCAGCAGCCAAGATTGGGGAAAGGGGAACGAGCAGTACTTC.

This clonotype has a count of ten or more. V gene TRBV28 combines with J gene TRBJ2-7, with D perhaps TRBD1 (5 bases). The CDR3 contains 16 residues. Trimming shortened V by 4 bases and J by 3 bases, and 19 bases separated the two germline ends. Germline CDR1 MDHEN, CDR2 SYDVKM. The CDR3 bases are TGTGCCAGCAGTTCCCCTACAGGTACTCCCTTCTACGAGCAGTACTTC. Encoded protein: CASSSPTGTPFYEQYF.

This clonotype was seen many times. As DNA, the CDR3 is TGCAGCGTTGCCCCCCTCCGGGACAGGGCGGTGGATACGCAGTATTTT. This encodes CSVAPLRDRAVDTQYF. The chain is built from TRBV29-1 and TRBJ2-3; 9 positions agree with TRBD1. The V gene's germline CDR1 is SQVTM and CDR2 ANQGSEA. The CDR3 runs to 16 residues. Germline trimming cut 4 bases from V and 6 bases from J; bases unmatched to any gene: 14.

Points on this clonotype: A much larger clone differs by one base, so this may be a read error. The chain combines TRBV11-2 with TRBJ1-2, with 9 nucleotides matching TRBD1. This CDR3 is 16 amino acids long. The V gene end was trimmed by 4 bases and the J gene end by 4 bases; junction bases not matched to a gene: 10. Germline V gives CDR1 SGHAT, CDR2 FQNNGV. The CDR3 here is CASSSGQGSCSYGYTF. CDR3 nucleotide sequence: TGTGCCAGCAGCTCCGGACAGGGGAGTTGTAGCTATGGCTACACCTTC.

The V and J genes are TRBV29-1 and TRBJ2-7, with 7 bases fitting TRBD2. This CDR3 region has 11 residues. Looked up from germline, CDR1 is SQVTM and CDR2 is ANQGSEA. V lost 8 bases, J lost 6 bases, and 7 bases stayed unmatched. The chain's CDR3 is CSKLVAGEQYF. The CDR3 DNA follows: TGCAGCAAACTCGTAGCGGGCGAGCAGTACTTC.

This clonotype occurred a few times. The rearrangement links TRBV6-1 to TRBJ1-1, with D unclear. The CDR3 covers 14 residues. The V end lost 4 bases, the J end lost 1 base, and 10 bases lay between the germline ends. CDR1 and CDR2 from the germline V gene are MNHNS and SASEGT. The CDR3 sequence is CASSALFGNTEAFF. CDR3 in DNA: TGTGCCAGCAGTGCCCTGTTTGGGAACACTGAAGCTTTCTTT.

The V gene is TRBV9, the J gene TRBJ2-1, with TRBD2 matching 13 bases. The CDR3 covers 16 residues. V gave up 0 bases and J gave up 6 bases; unmatched junction bases: 3. In germline, CDR1 is SGDLS, CDR2 YYNGEE. CDR3 nucleotides: TGTGCCAGCAGCGTAGGACTAGCGGGAGGATTCAATGAGCAGTTCTTC. Translation: CASSVGLAGGFNEQFF.

This clonotype occurred many times. V and J are TRBV29-1 and TRBJ2-1, with D perhaps matching TRBD1 (8 bases). CDR3 length: 16 residues. Germline V gives CDR1 SQVTM, CDR2 ANQGSEA. With 5 bases removed from V and 5 bases from J, the gap between germline ends came to 22 bases. The DNA for the CDR3 is TGCAGCGTTTACCCCCAAGCGGGACAGGAAGACAATGAGCAGTTCTTC. It encodes CSVYPQAGQEDNEQFF.

To note about this clonotype: This clone may be a read error of a much larger clone one base away. The gene calls are TRBV7-9 and TRBJ1-2; D call uncertain. V shed 0 bases and J shed 10 bases, with 15 bases lying between them. The CDR3 consists of 14 residues. CDR1 is SEHNR and CDR2 is FQNEAQ in the germline V gene (reference sequence). This CDR3 reads CASSLAVRGKDYTF. CDR3 DNA sequence: TGTGCCAGCAGCTTAGCAGTCCGGGGTAAAGACTACACCTTC.

In this sample, this clonotype turned up many times. This chain uses TRBV6-1 with TRBJ1-1; possibly TRBD1 for D (5 bases). Trimming shortened V by 6 bases and J by 4 bases, and 15 bases separated the two germline ends. This CDR3 has 14 residues. The germline gives CDR1 MNHNS, CDR2 SASEGT. CDR3 bases: TGTGCCAGCAGCCTCCAGGGAATTGGCACTGAAGCTTTCTTT. This encodes CASSLQGIGTEAFF.

Only a few counts were recorded for this clonotype. The chain employs TRBV20-1 and TRBJ1-5; D unresolved. Per the germline V gene, CDR1 is DFQATT and CDR2 is SNEGSKA (reference sequence). CDR3 length: 15 residues. Trimming took off 1 base at V and 0 bases at J, with 10 bases between the two ends. The CDR3 is CSARVPGHSNQPQHF. The CDR3 DNA sequence: TGCAGTGCTAGAGTTCCCGGCCATAGCAATCAGCCCCAGCATTTT.

This clonotype has just a few counts. The chain carries TRBV30 and TRBJ2-2; TRBD2 matches 14 bases. V lost 6 bases to trimming and J lost 5 bases; unmatched junction nucleotides: 8. Germline-derived CDR1 and CDR2 are GTSNPN and SVGIG (reference sequence). The CDR3 contains 16 residues. The CDR3 region is CACMGLAGVWTGELFF. The CDR3 DNA is TGTGCCTGCATGGGACTAGCGGGAGTCTGGACCGGGGAGCTGTTTTTT.

Of note for this clonotype: The limits of the CDR3 on the DNA are not certain, so only TCRdb's listed CDR3 is given. V and J are TRBV28 and TRBJ2-1. The CDR3 numbers 13 amino acids, ends counted. Germline V gives CDR1 MDHEN, CDR2 SYDVKM. CDR3 region: CASSFAAGNELFF.

This clonotype has a handful of counts. CDR3 coding DNA: TGTGCCAGCAGCCAAGTCAACCCGGGAGGTTACACCTTC. Translated: CASSQVNPGGYTF. The chain carries TRBV14 and TRBJ1-2; D call uncertain. V lost 1 base and J lost 11, with 14 bases in between. Germline V lookup: CDR1 SGHDN, CDR2 FVKESK. This CDR3 has 13 amino acids.

This clonotype has just a few counts. The chain employs TRBV7-9 and TRBJ2-3; D remains unclear. Trimming shortened V by 7 bases and J by 0 bases, and 8 bases separated the two germline ends. The CDR3 consists of 13 residues. Germline V lookup: CDR1 SEHNR, CDR2 FQNEAQ (reference sequence). The DNA for the CDR3 is TGTGCCAGCAAAAAGGCTAGCACAGATACGCAGTATTTT. It codes for CASKKASTDTQYF.

This clonotype has at least ten counts. J is TRBJ1-1 and V is TRBV5-1; D is ambiguous. The CDR3 spans 13 residues. Per the germline V gene, CDR1 is SGHRS and CDR2 is YFSETQ. Trimming left V 0 bases short and J 8 bases short, with 11 bases between. DNA for the CDR3: TGCGCCAGCAGCTTGGAGATATTCACAGAAGCTTTCTTT. This gives the protein CASSLEIFTEAFF.

Many counts were recorded for this clonotype. This sequence joins TRBV3-1 and TRBJ2-7, with 11 nucleotides matching TRBD1. Trimming cost V 4 bases and J 6 bases; bases outside gene matches: 8. The CDR3 covers 15 residues. The germline V gene has CDR1 LGHDT and CDR2 YNNKEL (reference sequence). CDR3 protein: CASSPSGQGVGEQYF. In nucleotides, the CDR3 is TGTGCCAGCAGCCCCTCGGGACAGGGGGTAGGCGAGCAGTACTTC.

In this sample, this clonotype turned up a few times. The chain has TRBV6-1 and TRBJ2-7; 7 bases agree with TRBD2. Germline CDR1 reads MNHNS; CDR2 reads SASEGT. V trimming: 6 bases; J trimming: 6 bases; junction bases outside the gene matches: 14. The CDR3 spans 15 residues. The chain's CDR3 is CASSRPGLVGSEQYF. CDR3 nucleotides: TGTGCCAGCAGCCGCCCCGGACTAGTGGGTAGCGAGCAGTACTTC.

The genes are TRBV28 and TRBJ2-1, with no clear D. The CDR3 is 13 amino acids. V lost 6 bases to trimming and J lost 4 bases, with 10 bases between them. Germline CDR1 and CDR2: MDHEN and SYDVKM. The CDR3 is CASSNDKYNEQFF. The CDR3 DNA reads TGTGCCAGCAGCAACGACAAGTACAATGAGCAGTTCTTC.

This clonotype has at least ten counts. This sequence joins TRBV7-3 and TRBJ2-7; 8 nucleotides align to TRBD2. This CDR3 contains 15 residues. With V trimmed by 1 base and J by 3 bases, 5 bases remained unmatched. Per germline, CDR1 SGHTA and CDR2 FQGTGA. CDR3 nucleotides: TGTGCCAGCAGCTTAAGTCCGGGACTAGGCTACGAGCAGTACTTC. Amino acid sequence: CASSLSPGLGYEQYF.

This clonotype was seen a handful of times. This likely traces to a read error, being one base from a far larger clone. V usage is TRBV28 and J usage is TRBJ2-4; D is unclear. V was trimmed by 2 bases and J by 13 bases, leaving 24 bases between them. Germline V gene lookup returns CDR1 MDHEN and CDR2 SYDVKM. This CDR3 contains 16 residues. The CDR3 nucleotides read TGTGCCAGCAGTTTAGTTCTCGGCTTATCAATCAGTGAGCAGTACTTC. Translated, it gives CASSLVLGLSISEQYF. Drawing the rest from reference TRBV28 and TRBJ2-4, the complete variable domain is DVKVTQSSRYLVKRTGEKVFLECVQDMDHENMFWYRQDPGLGLRLIYFSYDVKMKEKGDIPEGYSVSREKKERFSLILESASTNQTSMYLCASSLVLGLSISEQYFGAGTRLSVL.

This chain uses TRBV4-2 with TRBJ2-1; D is uncertain. V was cut by 1 base and J by 10 bases, with 11 bases left in between. This CDR3 region has 13 residues. Germline CDR1 reads LGHNA; CDR2 reads YNFKEQ. The CDR3 region is CASSQVGEMEQFF. Here the CDR3 DNA reads TGTGCCAGCAGCCAAGTTGGCGAGATGGAGCAGTTCTTC.

The J gene is TRBJ1-5, the V gene TRBV12-3 or TRBV12-4; 7 bases fit TRBD1. This CDR3 has 14 residues. The trim removed 6 bases at V and 2 bases at J, leaving 4 bases unmatched. The CDR3: CASRVTGGNQPQHF. CDR3 nucleotide sequence: TGTGCCAGCAGGGTAACAGGGGGCAATCAGCCCCAGCATTTT.

This clonotype was observed many times. The chain links TRBV5-1 to TRBJ2-7, with 15 nucleotides matching TRBD2. The J segment lost 6 bases and the V segment lost 5 bases, leaving 9 bases of the junction unmatched. This CDR3 spans 16 amino acids. Germline CDR1 reads SGHRS; CDR2 reads YFSETQ. CDR3 in amino acids: CASSAGLAGGLIEQYF. The CDR3 coding sequence is TGCGCCAGCAGTGCTGGACTAGCGGGAGGGCTAATCGAGCAGTACTTC.

This clonotype has a count of ten or more. This chain uses TRBV11-2 with TRBJ2-3; 13 bases fit TRBD2. The junction had 6 bases not matched to a gene; V was cut back by 6 bases and J by 6 bases. The CDR3 has 15 residues. Germline V gene lookup returns CDR1 SGHAT and CDR2 FQNNGV. The CDR3: CASSHGLAGADTQYF. The CDR3 nucleotides read TGTGCCAGCAGTCACGGACTAGCGGGGGCCGATACGCAGTATTTT. Full variable domain (rest looked up from reference TRBV11-2 and TRBJ2-3): EAGVAQSPRYKIIEKRQSVAFWCNPISGHATLYWYQQILGQGPKLLIQFQNNGVVDDSQLPKDRFSAERLKGVDSTLKIQPAKLEDSAVYLCASSHGLAGADTQYFGPGTRLTVL.

This clonotype occurred many times. The V call is TRBV11-2, the J call TRBJ2-1; weak D call: TRBD1 (6 bases). Between the trimmed V and J ends, which lost 5 bases and 6 bases, there was a span of 11 bases. Germline V lookup: CDR1 SGHAT, CDR2 FQNNGV. The CDR3 is 13 residues long. The CDR3, as DNA: TGTGCCAGCAGCGACGGACAGATCAATGAGCAGTTCTTC. The encoded protein is CASSDGQINEQFF.

The chain has TRBV18 and TRBJ2-2; 7 bases are shared with TRBD2. Losses at the gene ends were 1 base for V and 6 bases for J; bases not matched to a gene: 14. The length of the CDR3 is 18 residues. Per the germline V gene, CDR1 is KGHSH and CDR2 is LQKENI. Written as DNA, the CDR3 is TGTGCCAGCTCACCACGACAGACTAGCAAGGATTTGGCCGGGGAGCTGTTTTTT. It translates to CASSPRQTSKDLAGELFF.